This T cell receptor beta chain is from a study of T-cell memory formation after mild COVID-19. On the study more broadly: The TCR clusters were mostly specific to one donor.

Per the germline V gene, CDR1 is SGHRS and CDR2 is YFSETQ. V lost 5 bases and J 2 bases, leaving 18 bases between the germline ends. This CDR3 has 16 amino acids. This clonotype was observed many times. As yet, its antigen is unknown. Study outcomes and limitations: Clones contracting across day 15 to 85 had a balanced CD4/CD8 profile; later expanding clones leaned CD4+. Pre-infection memory already had some responding clones, implying cross-reactive memory joined.

Via MiXCR, TCRdb re-called the 5' RACE reads, giving one row per CDR3 protein. The sample consists of some 130,000 distinct CDR3 sequences, more than 15% of them appearing once. This clonotype originated in a man aged 18 to 30 who had mild COVID-19 (a few samples of this study predate the infection). Cell type and time point are not known. Material for sequencing was PBMCs or a T cell subset sorted from them (not recorded which). This chain uses TRBV5-1 with TRBJ2-3; possible D gene TRBD2, 6 bases. In DNA form, the CDR3 reads TGCGCCAGCAGGTTGTTAGCGGACCAATTCACAGATACGCAGTATTTT. The encoded protein is CASRLLADQFTDTQYF.